The 26 T cell receptor beta chains below come from one sample, sequenced in a study of HIV-infected patients and healthy controls. TCRdb called the 5' RACE reads again in MiXCR, with one record for every CDR3 protein. The repertoire holds around 64,000 distinct CDR3 sequences, with around 17% as singletons. Specimen: CD4+ T cells from blood. These receptors were taken from a human donor in good health.

This rearrangement joins TRBV12-3 or TRBV12-4 to TRBJ1-2, with 8 bases matching TRBD1. V shed 3 bases, J shed 7 bases, and the junction held 10 bases outside the gene matches. The CDR3 runs 15 residues. DNA for the CDR3: TGTGCCAGCAGTTTTTCGGGCAGGGGGCATGGTGGCTACACCTTC. Encoded protein: CASSFSGRGHGGYTF.

The chain has TRBV7-2 and TRBJ2-1; possibly TRBD2 for D (6 bases). V dropped 5 bases and J dropped 9 bases, with 17 bases sitting between them. Germline CDR1 SGHTA, CDR2 FQGNSA. The CDR3 loop spans 14 amino acids. The CDR3 loop is CASSPTTSGPEQFF. The CDR3, as DNA: TGTGCCAGCAGCCCAACGACTAGTGGGCCTGAGCAGTTCTTC. The full variable domain, rest sourced from reference TRBV7-2 and TRBJ2-1, is GAGVSQSPSNKVTEKGKDVELRCDPISGHTALYWYRQSLGQGLEFLIYFQGNSAPDKSGLPSDRFSAERTGGSVSTLTIQRTQQEDSAVYLCASSPTTSGPEQFFGPGTRLTVL.

This clonotype was detected ten times or more. The chain employs TRBV29-1 and TRBJ1-5; the match to TRBD1 covers 8 bases. Trimming removed 5 bases from V and 7 bases from J; junction bases left unmatched: 10. From germline, CDR1 is SQVTM and CDR2 ANQGSEA. This CDR3 is built from 14 residues. CDR3 bases: TGCAGCGTTTCCTACGCAGGGGGCGTACAGCCCCAGCATTTT. This gives the protein CSVSYAGGVQPQHF.

In this sample, this clonotype turned up once. This chain joins TRBV3-1 and TRBJ1-1; D is uncertain. Trimming pared 0 bases from V and 1 base from J, leaving 9 bases between. Germline-derived CDR1 and CDR2 are LGHDT and YNNKEL (reference sequence). There are 15 residues in the CDR3. The chain's CDR3 is CASSQEDRRNTEAFF. The CDR3 bases are TGTGCCAGCAGCCAAGAGGACCGCCGGAACACTGAAGCTTTCTTT.

This clonotype was detected many times. V usage is TRBV7-2 and J usage is TRBJ2-5; 11 nucleotides line up with TRBD2. V shed 5 bases and J 5 bases; nucleotides not matched to a gene: 10. The germline CDR1 and CDR2 sequences are SGHTA and FQGNSA. This CDR3 has 16 amino acids. CDR3 DNA: TGTGCCAGCAGCCCACCGGGACTAGCGGTTTCGGAGACCCAGTACTTC. Translated: CASSPPGLAVSETQYF.

The rearrangement joins TRBV6-1 to TRBJ1-5; D gene ambiguous. The CDR3 consists of 15 residues. Per the germline V gene, CDR1 is MNHNS and CDR2 is SASEGT. With 3 bases removed from V and 1 base from J, the gap between germline ends came to 10 bases. The CDR3 DNA sequence: TGTGCCAGCAGTGACCGGGTCATCAGCAATCAGCCCCAGCATTTT. Residues: CASSDRVISNQPQHF.

The V and J genes are TRBV7-9 and TRBJ2-5; 7 bases match TRBD1. The germline V gene encodes CDR1 SEHNR and CDR2 FQNEAQ (reference sequence). V was pared by 1 base and J by 4 bases, with 3 bases of the junction left unmatched. The CDR3 totals 14 residues. CDR3 in DNA: TGTGCCAGCAGCTTAGGGACAGGTGGAGAGACCCAGTACTTC. Amino acids: CASSLGTGGETQYF. Complete variable domain (other parts from reference TRBV7-9 and TRBJ2-5): DTGVSQNPRHKITKRGQNVTFRCDPISEHNRLYWYRQTLGQGPEFLTYFQNEAQLEKSRLLSDRFSAERPKGSFSTLEIQRTEQGDSAMYLCASSLGTGGETQYFGPGTRLLVL.

The chain carries TRBV19 and TRBJ2-3; TRBD2 is a possible D gene (6 bases). Germline V gene lookup returns CDR1 LNHDA and CDR2 SQIVND (reference sequence). V lost 10 bases to trimming and J lost 3 bases, with 20 bases between them. The CDR3 has 15 amino acids. The CDR3 DNA reads TGTGCCACCGGGGGAAAGATGGGGGAAACAGATACGCAGTATTTT. Translating gives CATGGKMGETDTQYF.

The chain carries TRBV20-1 and TRBJ2-2; 12 bases align to TRBD2. With V trimmed by 0 bases and J by 14 bases, 4 bases remained unmatched. This CDR3 spans 13 amino acids. Per the germline V gene, CDR1 is DFQATT and CDR2 is SNEGSKA (reference sequence). DNA for the CDR3: TGCAGTGCTAGAGATCAACTAGCGGGAGGACTGTTTTTT. Its protein product is CSARDQLAGGLFF.

The chain uses TRBV11-2 and TRBJ2-3, with 8 bases fitting TRBD2. The germline V gene has CDR1 SGHAT and CDR2 FQNNGV. The J segment lost 0 bases and the V segment lost 4 bases, leaving 6 bases of the junction unmatched. The CDR3 runs to 16 residues. In DNA form, the CDR3 reads TGTGCCAGCAGCTGGCAACTAGCGGTTAGCACAGATACGCAGTATTTT. Its protein is CASSWQLAVSTDTQYF. The full variable domain, in which reference TRBV11-2 and TRBJ2-3 provide the parts outside the CDR3, is EAGVAQSPRYKIIEKRQSVAFWCNPISGHATLYWYQQILGQGPKLLIQFQNNGVVDDSQLPKDRFSAERLKGVDSTLKIQPAKLEDSAVYLCASSWQLAVSTDTQYFGPGTRLTVL.

This clonotype was picked up a small number of times. The V and J genes are TRBV27 and TRBJ2-3; D is uncertain. The ends were cut back, 6 bases at V and 6 bases at J, with 13 bases in the middle. Germline V gene lookup returns CDR1 MNHEY and CDR2 SMNVEV (reference sequence). CDR3 length: 13 amino acids. CDR3 protein: CASSLTELDTQYF. The CDR3 DNA reads TGTGCCAGCAGCCTTACGGAGCTGGATACGCAGTATTTT.

This clonotype was counted a few times. The chain carries TRBV29-1 and TRBJ2-5; D gene uncertain. Germline CDR1 is SQVTM and CDR2 is ANQGSEA. The CDR3 contains 12 residues. V was trimmed by 6 bases and J by 1 base, leaving 9 bases between them. Here the CDR3 DNA reads TGCAGCGTAGCTAGTCCCCAAGAGACCCAGTACTTC. It codes for CSVASPQETQYF.

This clonotype was recorded at least ten times. The chain joins TRBV12-3 or TRBV12-4 to TRBJ2-3; possibly TRBD1 for D (6 bases). The CDR3 runs 13 residues. V gave up 3 bases and J gave up 4 bases, with 8 bases separating them. CDR3 sequence reads: CASSFSGADTQYF. The CDR3 region has the DNA TGTGCCAGCAGTTTTTCAGGGGCAGATACGCAGTATTTT.

In its sample, this clonotype was seen a few times. The chain has TRBV27 and TRBJ1-5; possible D gene TRBD1, 5 bases. This CDR3 is 15 amino acids long. Trimming removed 1 base at V and 4 bases at J, with 11 bases between. Germline V lookup: CDR1 MNHEY, CDR2 SMNVEV (reference sequence). CDR3 DNA: TGTGCCAGCAGTTTATTCGGGGGGGGGAATCAGCCCCAGCATTTT. Translating it yields CASSLFGGGNQPQHF.

This clonotype came up a few times. The CDR3 is CASSLRDKLNTGANVLTF. The CDR3 DNA is TGTGCCAGCAGCTTAAGGGACAAATTGAATACTGGGGCCAACGTCCTGACTTTC. The chain uses TRBV7-3 and TRBJ2-6, with a tentative D call TRBD1 (6 bases). V was shortened by 1 base and J by 2 bases, with 15 bases between the two germline ends. Germline V gives CDR1 SGHTA, CDR2 FQGTGA. The CDR3 covers 18 residues.

This clonotype was observed many times. J is TRBJ2-1 and V is TRBV5-4; the match to TRBD1 covers 10 bases. Germline trimming cut 4 bases from V and 5 bases from J; bases unmatched to any gene: 6. Germline V gene sequence: CDR1 SGHNT, CDR2 YYREEE (reference sequence). The CDR3 spans 15 residues. Written as DNA, the CDR3 is TGTGCCAGCAGCCAAAGACAGGGGGCGCACAATGAGCAGTTCTTC. It yields the protein CASSQRQGAHNEQFF.

This clonotype was observed a few times. The chain joins TRBV24-1 to TRBJ1-2; D uncertain. Germline V gene data show CDR1 as KGHDR and CDR2 as SFDVKD. The CDR3 contains 13 residues. Trimming took 5 bases from V and 7 from J, leaving 13 bases between them. DNA of the CDR3: TGTGCCACCAGTGCCAACAGAGATCCTGGCTACACCTTC. This encodes CATSANRDPGYTF.

This clonotype was observed many times. The rearrangement links TRBV3-1 to TRBJ2-3; 8 bases are a match to TRBD1. CDR1 LGHDT and CDR2 YNNKEL come from the germline V gene (reference sequence). The CDR3 totals 16 residues. Trimming at V came to 4 bases and at J to 5 bases, leaving 11 bases not matched to a gene. The CDR3 protein is CASSPRGQGLGDTQYF. The CDR3 bases are TGTGCCAGCAGCCCCCGTGGACAGGGACTGGGAGATACGCAGTATTTT.

The sample holds a few counts of this clonotype. The rearrangement links TRBV13 to TRBJ2-7; the D is unclear. The CDR3 is made up of 12 amino acids. V shed 0 bases and J shed 10 bases, with 10 bases lying between them. CDR1 and CDR2 from the germline V gene are PRHDT and FYEKMQ (reference sequence). The CDR3 spells CASSLGLLSQYF. The CDR3 nucleotides are TGTGCCAGCAGCTTAGGGCTTCTTTCCCAGTACTTC.

V usage is TRBV6-2 or TRBV6-3 and J usage is TRBJ2-7, with D possibly being TRBD1 (5 bases). Germline CDR1 is MNHEY and CDR2 is SVGEGT. The V and J ends lost 5 bases and 2 bases respectively, with 7 bases between them. The CDR3 is made up of 12 amino acids. The chain's CDR3 is CASSSRAYEQYF. Here the CDR3 DNA reads TGTGCCAGCAGTAGCAGGGCCTACGAGCAGTACTTC.

This clonotype was detected a few times. The CDR3 here is CASSQEGRGGGRIEAFF. The CDR3 DNA is TGTGCCAGCAGCCAAGAGGGCAGGGGCGGAGGAAGGATAGAAGCTTTCTTT. The chain has TRBV3-1 and TRBJ1-1, with D possibly matching TRBD1 (6 bases). This CDR3 has 17 amino acids. Deletions cut 0 bases from V and 8 bases from J, with 22 bases between. CDR1 is LGHDT, CDR2 YNNKEL, per germline (reference sequence).

The chain links TRBV10-3 to TRBJ2-5; the match to TRBD1 covers 7 bases. V lost 8 bases and J lost 2; bases outside the gene matches: 5. The germline V gene encodes CDR1 ENHRY and CDR2 SYGVKD. CDR3 size: 13 residues. Here the CDR3 reads CAIRGQSQETQYF. In DNA, the CDR3 is TGTGCCATCCGGGGACAGAGTCAAGAGACCCAGTACTTC.

The table lists this clonotype with a few counts. The chain combines TRBV5-6 with TRBJ2-3, with TRBD1 as a possible D gene (5 bases). Germline V gene sequence: CDR1 SGHDT, CDR2 YYEEEE. V was trimmed by 4 bases and J by 2 bases, leaving 17 bases between them. The CDR3 has 16 amino acids. The CDR3 DNA sequence: TGTGCCAGCAGCGGAGACAGAGCGCGATTCACAGATACGCAGTATTTT. It is translated as CASSGDRARFTDTQYF.

This chain joins TRBV7-9 and TRBJ1-1; no clear D. Germline loops: CDR1 SEHNR, CDR2 FQNEAQ (reference sequence). There are 12 residues in the CDR3. V was trimmed by 5 bases and J by 8 bases, leaving 12 bases between them. The CDR3: CASSPPRTEAFF. CDR3 nucleotides: TGTGCCAGCAGCCCACCTAGGACCGAAGCTTTCTTT.

This chain uses TRBV7-2 with TRBJ2-5; D might be TRBD1 or TRBD2, each matching 5 bases. This CDR3 has 14 amino acids. Trimming cost V 5 bases and J 4 bases, with 14 bases left between them. Germline CDR1 reads SGHTA; CDR2 reads FQGNSA. CDR3 residues: CASSLSRDGETQYF. The DNA for the CDR3 is TGTGCCAGCAGCCTGAGCAGGGACGGAGAGACCCAGTACTTC.

The chain recombines TRBV28 with TRBJ1-1; 10 bases fit TRBD1. Germline values: CDR1 MDHEN, CDR2 SYDVKM. The CDR3 loop spans 15 amino acids. The junction had 10 bases not matched to a gene; V was cut back by 6 bases and J by 6 bases. The CDR3 DNA follows: TGTGCCAGCAGCCCTCTCCGGACAGGGGGGGCTGAAGCTTTCTTT. Protein sequence: CASSPLRTGGAEAFF.